The 10 T cell receptor beta chains below all came from one sample that was sequenced in a study of preoperative IRX-2 immunotherapy in early breast cancer. Only in-frame clones appear in the TCRdb table, and some are missing; sequencing was by immunoSEQ multiplex PCR. This table has 20,000 to 30,000 clones, about 75% appearing once. Treatment given: preoperative locoregional IRX-2 cytokine immunotherapy. The sequences come from lymph node tissue, collected after IRX-2 immunotherapy. The source is a human donor with breast cancer.

The chain couples TRBV19 to TRBJ1-1, with a tentative D call TRBD1 (6 bases). The CDR3 covers 15 residues. Looked up from germline, CDR1 is LNHDA and CDR2 is SQIVND (reference sequence). Deletions cut 5 bases from V and 1 base from J, with 14 bases between. CDR3 loop: CASSARGGQNTEAFF. The CDR3 nucleotides read TGTGCCAGTAGTGCTAGAGGGGGACAGAACACTGAAGCTTTCTTT.

J is TRBJ2-7 and V is TRBV28, with 10 bases aligning to TRBD2. Germline CDR1 and CDR2: MDHEN and SYDVKM. After removal of 2 bases from V and 3 bases from J, the junction contained 1 base not matched to a gene. This CDR3 has 14 residues. CDR3 DNA: TGTGCCAGCAGTTTAAGCGGGGGGGGCTACGAGCAGTACTTC. Its protein is CASSLSGGGYEQYF.

The chain recombines TRBV22-1 with TRBJ1-4. TRBV22-1 is flagged as a pseudogene. This CDR3 contains 13 residues. The CDR3 nucleotides read TGTGCCAGCAGTCTGAGGATCGATGAAAAACTGTTTTTT. Protein product: CASSLRIDEKLFF.

This clone was detected only once. This chain links TRBV15 with TRBJ1-2; 9 bases are a match to TRBD1. Germline CDR1 LNHNV, CDR2 YYDKDF (reference sequence). The CDR3 extends over 14 amino acids. Trimming removed 11 bases from V and 4 bases from J; junction bases left unmatched: 11. The CDR3, as DNA: TGTGCCGCAAAAGCCGGGACAGGGCCCTATGGCTACACCTTC. Translating gives CAAKAGTGPYGYTF.

This clone is judged medium-sized. The chain employs TRBV11-3 and TRBJ2-5, with 13 bases lining up with TRBD2. Unmatched junction bases numbered 4, after V lost 6 bases and J lost 3 bases. Germline V gene data show CDR1 as SGHNT and CDR2 as YENEEA. The CDR3 contains 15 residues. The CDR3 DNA is TGTGCCAGCAGACAGACTAGCGGGGGGAAAGAGACCCAGTACTTC. Translation: CASRQTSGGKETQYF.

The chain uses TRBV5-1 and TRBJ2-1; 10 bases agree with TRBD2. This CDR3 is built from 16 residues. V shed 0 bases, J shed 6 bases, and the junction held 6 bases outside the gene matches. Germline V gene lookup returns CDR1 SGHRS and CDR2 YFSETQ. CDR3 loop: CASSLDPLAGVNEQFF. The CDR3 nucleotides read TGCGCCAGCAGCTTGGACCCCCTAGCGGGAGTCAATGAGCAGTTCTTC.

The V gene is TRBV6-8, the J gene TRBJ1-1; the D gene is possibly TRBD1 (6 bases). V lost 10 bases to trimming and J lost 4 bases, with 16 bases between them. The CDR3 length is 13 residues. The V gene's germline CDR1 is MNHGY and CDR2 SAAAGT. The DNA for the CDR3 is TGTGCCACCCAGGGGATAAGGGGCACTGAAGCTTTCTTT. This gives the protein CATQGIRGTEAFF.

The chain recombines TRBV6-8 with TRBJ1-5, with D perhaps TRBD1 (6 bases). Germline V gene data show CDR1 as MNHGY and CDR2 as SAAAGT. The CDR3 extends over 15 amino acids. Trimming took 2 bases from V and 6 from J, leaving 14 bases between them. CDR3 amino acids: CASSYPGGGLQPQHF. CDR3 coding DNA: TGTGCCAGCAGTTACCCCGGGGGGGGGCTTCAGCCCCAGCATTTT.

The CDR3, as DNA: TGTGCCAGCAGTGATGACAGGGCTAACTATGGCTACACCTTC. As protein: CASSDDRANYGYTF. The genes are TRBV6-7 and TRBJ1-2, with 7 bases aligning to TRBD1. TRBV6-7 is reported as an ORF; its role is uncertain. There are 14 residues in the CDR3. Trimming removed 5 bases from V and 0 bases from J; junction bases left unmatched: 3.

The rearrangement links TRBV6-8 to TRBJ2-2; D is unclear. Germline V lookup: CDR1 MNHGY, CDR2 SAAAGT. This CDR3 contains 14 residues. Trimming left V 0 bases short and J 6 bases short, with 8 bases between. CDR3: CASSYSTTPGELFF. The CDR3 bases are TGTGCCAGCAGTTACTCGACGACCCCCGGGGAGCTGTTTTTT.